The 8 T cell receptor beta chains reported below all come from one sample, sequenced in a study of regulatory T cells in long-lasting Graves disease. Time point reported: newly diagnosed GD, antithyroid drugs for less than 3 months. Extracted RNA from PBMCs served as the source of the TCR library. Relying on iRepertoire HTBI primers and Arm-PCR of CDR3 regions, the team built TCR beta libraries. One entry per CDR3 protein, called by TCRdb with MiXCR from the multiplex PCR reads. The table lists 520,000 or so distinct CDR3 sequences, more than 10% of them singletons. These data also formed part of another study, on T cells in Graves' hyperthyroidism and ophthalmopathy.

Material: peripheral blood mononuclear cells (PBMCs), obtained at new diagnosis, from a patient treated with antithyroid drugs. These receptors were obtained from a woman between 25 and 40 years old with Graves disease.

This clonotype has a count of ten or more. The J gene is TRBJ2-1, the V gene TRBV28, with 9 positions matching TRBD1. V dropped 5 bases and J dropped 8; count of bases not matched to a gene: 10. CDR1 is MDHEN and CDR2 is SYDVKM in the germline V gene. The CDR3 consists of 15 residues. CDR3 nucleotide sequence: TGTGCCAGCAGTCCCCGGGACAGGGATTATTATGAGCAGTTCTTC. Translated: CASSPRDRDYYEQFF.

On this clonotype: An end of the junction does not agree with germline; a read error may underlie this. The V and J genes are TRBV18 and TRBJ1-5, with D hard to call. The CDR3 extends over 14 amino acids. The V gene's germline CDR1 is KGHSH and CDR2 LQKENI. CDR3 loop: CTSSPSGSNQPQHF. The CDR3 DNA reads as TGTACCAGCTCACCTTCAGGTTCCAATCAGCCCCAGCATTTT.

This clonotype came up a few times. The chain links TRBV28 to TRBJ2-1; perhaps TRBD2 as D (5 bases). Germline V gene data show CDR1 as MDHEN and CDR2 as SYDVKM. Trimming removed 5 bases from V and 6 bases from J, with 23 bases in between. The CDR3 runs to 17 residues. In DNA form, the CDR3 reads TGTGCCAGCAGTGGCCGGACCGCAAGGGAGTCCGGCAATGAGCAGTTCTTC. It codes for CASSGRTARESGNEQFF.

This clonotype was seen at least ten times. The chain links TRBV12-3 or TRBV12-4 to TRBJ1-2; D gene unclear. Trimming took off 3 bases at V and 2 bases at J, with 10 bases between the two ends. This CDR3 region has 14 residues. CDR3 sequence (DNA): TGTGCCAGCAGTTTGGGGAGATCAAACTATGGCTACACCTTC. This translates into CASSLGRSNYGYTF.

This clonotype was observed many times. The CDR3 DNA follows: TGTGCCACCGCACCGCCTTTCCAAGAGGGCTACACCTTC. Translating it yields CATAPPFQEGYTF. The chain has TRBV2 and TRBJ1-2; no firm D call. The germline gives CDR1 SNHLY, CDR2 FYNNEI. The V gene lost 10 bases and the J gene lost 8 bases, with 20 bases spanning the gap. The CDR3 length is 13 residues.

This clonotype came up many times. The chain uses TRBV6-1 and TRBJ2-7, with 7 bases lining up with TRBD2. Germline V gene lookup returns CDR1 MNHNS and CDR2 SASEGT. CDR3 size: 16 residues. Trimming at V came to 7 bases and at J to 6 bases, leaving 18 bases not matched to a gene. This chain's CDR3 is CASKQLAGTTQGEQYF. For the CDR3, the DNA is TGTGCCAGCAAGCAGTTAGCCGGGACTACTCAGGGCGAGCAGTACTTC.

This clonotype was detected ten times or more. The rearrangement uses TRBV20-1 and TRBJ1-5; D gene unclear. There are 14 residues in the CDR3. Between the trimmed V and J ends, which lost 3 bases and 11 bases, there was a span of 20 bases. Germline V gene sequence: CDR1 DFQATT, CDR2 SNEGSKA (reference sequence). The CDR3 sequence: CSARGRAVGLAQHF. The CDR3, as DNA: TGCAGTGCTAGGGGTAGGGCAGTCGGTTTAGCCCAGCATTTT.

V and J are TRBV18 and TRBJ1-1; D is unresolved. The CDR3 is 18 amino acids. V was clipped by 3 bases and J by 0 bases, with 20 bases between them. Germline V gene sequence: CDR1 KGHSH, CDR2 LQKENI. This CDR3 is CASSPLPGGMNVNTEAFF. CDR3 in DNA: TGTGCCAGCTCACCCCTGCCGGGTGGGATGAATGTGAACACTGAAGCTTTCTTT.